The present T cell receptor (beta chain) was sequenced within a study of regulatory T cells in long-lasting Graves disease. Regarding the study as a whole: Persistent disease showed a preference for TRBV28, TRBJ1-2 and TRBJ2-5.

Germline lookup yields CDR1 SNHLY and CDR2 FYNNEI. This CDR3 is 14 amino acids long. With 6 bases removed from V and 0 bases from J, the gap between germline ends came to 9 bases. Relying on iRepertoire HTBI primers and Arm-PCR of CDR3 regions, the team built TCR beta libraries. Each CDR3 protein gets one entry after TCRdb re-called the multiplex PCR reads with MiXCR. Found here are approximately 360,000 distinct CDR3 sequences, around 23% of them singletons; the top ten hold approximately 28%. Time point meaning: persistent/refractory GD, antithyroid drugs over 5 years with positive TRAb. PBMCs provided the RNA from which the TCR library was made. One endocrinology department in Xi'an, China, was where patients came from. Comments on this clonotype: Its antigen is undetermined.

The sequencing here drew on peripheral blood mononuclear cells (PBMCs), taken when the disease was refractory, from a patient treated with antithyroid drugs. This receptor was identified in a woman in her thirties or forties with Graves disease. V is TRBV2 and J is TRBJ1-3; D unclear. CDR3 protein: CASSLKGSGNTIYF. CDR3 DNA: TGTGCCAGCAGCTTAAAGGGCTCTGGAAACACCATATATTTT.